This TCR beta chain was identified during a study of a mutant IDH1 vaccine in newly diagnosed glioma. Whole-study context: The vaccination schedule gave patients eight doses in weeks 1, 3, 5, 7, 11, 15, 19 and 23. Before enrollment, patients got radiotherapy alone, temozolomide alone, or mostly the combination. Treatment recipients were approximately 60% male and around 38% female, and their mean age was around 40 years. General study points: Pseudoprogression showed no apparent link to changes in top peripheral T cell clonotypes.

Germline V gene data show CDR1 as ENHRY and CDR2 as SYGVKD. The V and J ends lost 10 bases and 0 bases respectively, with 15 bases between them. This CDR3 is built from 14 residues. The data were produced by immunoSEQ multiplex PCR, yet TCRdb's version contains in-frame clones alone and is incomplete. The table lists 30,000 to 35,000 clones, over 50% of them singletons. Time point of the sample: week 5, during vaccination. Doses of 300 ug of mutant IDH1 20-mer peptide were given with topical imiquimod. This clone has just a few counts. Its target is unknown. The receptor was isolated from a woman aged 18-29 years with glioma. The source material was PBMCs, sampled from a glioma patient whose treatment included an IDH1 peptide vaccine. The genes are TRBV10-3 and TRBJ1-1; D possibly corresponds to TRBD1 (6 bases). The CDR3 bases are TGTGCCACCGGGAGGGGGACTTTGAACACTGAAGCTTTCTTT. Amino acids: CATGRGTLNTEAFF.